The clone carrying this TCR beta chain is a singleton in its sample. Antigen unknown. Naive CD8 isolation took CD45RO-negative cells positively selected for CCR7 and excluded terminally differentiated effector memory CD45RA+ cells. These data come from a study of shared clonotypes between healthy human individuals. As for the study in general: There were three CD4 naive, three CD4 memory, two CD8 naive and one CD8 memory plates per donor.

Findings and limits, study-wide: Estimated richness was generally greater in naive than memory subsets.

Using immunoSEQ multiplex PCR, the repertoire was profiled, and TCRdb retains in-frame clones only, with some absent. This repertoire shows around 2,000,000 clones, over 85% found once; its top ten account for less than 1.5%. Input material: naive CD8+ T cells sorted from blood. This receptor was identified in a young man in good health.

For the CDR3, the DNA is TGTGCCAGTAGCTACACGGGGCTCAGCAATCAGCCCCAGCATTTT. Translated, it gives CASSYTGLSNQPQHF. This chain joins TRBV19 and TRBJ1-5; a possible D gene is TRBD1 (5 bases). This CDR3 has 15 amino acids. Germline lookup yields CDR1 LNHDA and CDR2 SQIVND (reference sequence). Trimming took 6 bases from V and 1 from J, leaving 13 bases between them.